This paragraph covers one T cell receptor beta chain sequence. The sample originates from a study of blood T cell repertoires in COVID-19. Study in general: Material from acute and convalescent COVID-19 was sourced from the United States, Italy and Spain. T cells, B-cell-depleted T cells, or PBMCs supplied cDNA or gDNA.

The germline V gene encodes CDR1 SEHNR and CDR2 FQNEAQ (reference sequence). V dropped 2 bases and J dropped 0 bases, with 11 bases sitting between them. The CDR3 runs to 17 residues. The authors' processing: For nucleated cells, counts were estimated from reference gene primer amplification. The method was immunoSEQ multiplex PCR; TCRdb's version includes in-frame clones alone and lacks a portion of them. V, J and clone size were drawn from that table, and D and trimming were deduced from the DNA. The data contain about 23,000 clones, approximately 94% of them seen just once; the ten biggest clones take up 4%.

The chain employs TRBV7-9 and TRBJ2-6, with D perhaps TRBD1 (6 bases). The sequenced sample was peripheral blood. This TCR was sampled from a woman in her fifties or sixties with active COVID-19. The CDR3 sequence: CASSLRDTYSGANVLTF. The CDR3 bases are TGTGCCAGCAGCTTACGGGACACTTACTCTGGGGCCAACGTCCTGACTTTC.